These 15 T cell receptor beta chains were all obtained from the same sample, sequenced in a study of monozygotic twins with cystic fibrosis. Generated by immunoSEQ multiplex PCR, the TCRdb table keeps only in-frame clones and is missing some. The repertoire has under 30,000 clones, approximately 96% of them found once; the top ten carry around 3%. Sequencing used blood. The source is a girl aged 2-10 years with cystic fibrosis.

The V call is TRBV9, the J call TRBJ2-7, with TRBD1 identical over 9 bases. The length of the CDR3 is 12 residues. Germline V gives CDR1 SGDLS, CDR2 YYNGEE. Trimming removed 6 bases from V and 6 bases from J; junction bases left unmatched: 4. The CDR3 region is CASNGTGCEQYF. The CDR3 bases are TGTGCCAGCAATGGGACAGGGTGCGAGCAGTACTTC. The full variable domain, with the rest looked up from reference TRBV9 and TRBJ2-7, is DSGVTQTPKHLITATGQRVTLRCSPRSGDLSVYWYQQSLDQGLQFLIQYYNGEERAKGNILERFSAQQFPDLHSELNLSSLELGDSALYFCASNGTGCEQYFGPGTRLTVT.

Only one count was recorded for this clone. The chain is built from TRBV5-1 and TRBJ2-2, with 9 bases matching TRBD1. V trimming: 4 bases; J trimming: 3 bases; junction bases outside the gene matches: 16. CDR1 and CDR2 (germline): SGHRS, YFSETQ. The CDR3 length is 19 residues. The CDR3 sequence: CASSTNPGQGSGDTGELFF. The CDR3 coding sequence is TGCGCCAGCAGCACCAATCCGGGACAGGGTAGTGGAGACACCGGGGAGCTGTTTTTT.

This chain connects TRBV19 to TRBJ2-3, with a possible D match to TRBD2 (6 bases). The germline V gene encodes CDR1 LNHDA and CDR2 SQIVND (reference sequence). The length of the CDR3 is 14 residues. V was cut by 3 bases and J by 3 bases, with 10 bases left in between. The DNA for the CDR3 is TGTGCCAGTAGTATTGTGGAGGGGACAGATACGCAGTATTTT. Protein product: CASSIVEGTDTQYF.

The chain is built from TRBV27 and TRBJ2-3, with TRBD1 matching over 7 bases. Germline V gene lookup returns CDR1 MNHEY and CDR2 SMNVEV (reference sequence). With 0 bases clipped from V and 3 bases from J, the junction kept 3 bases outside the gene matches. The CDR3 is made up of 15 amino acids. CDR3 bases: TGTGCCAGCAGTTTATCAAGGGGGCGGACAGATACGCAGTATTTT. This codes for CASSLSRGRTDTQYF.

The J gene is TRBJ1-2, the V gene TRBV2; no definite D call. V was cut by 4 bases and J by 8 bases, with 11 bases left in between. This CDR3 is built from 12 residues. The germline gives CDR1 SNHLY, CDR2 FYNNEI. The CDR3 nucleotides are TGTGCCAGCAGTGTTAGGCTATCAGGCTACACCTTC. Translating gives CASSVRLSGYTF.

The rearrangement joins TRBV18 to TRBJ2-1, with D perhaps TRBD2 (5 bases). Per germline, CDR1 KGHSH and CDR2 LQKENI. CDR3 length: 15 residues. Between the trimmed V and J ends, which lost 4 bases and 4 bases, there was a span of 14 bases. CDR3 amino acids: CASSQGLPSYNEQFF. In nucleotides, the CDR3 is TGTGCCAGCTCACAAGGACTCCCTTCGTACAATGAGCAGTTCTTC.

This clone occurred once. V usage is TRBV2 and J usage is TRBJ2-7; D is unclear. Trimming pared 6 bases from V and 2 bases from J, leaving 8 bases between. Germline V gives CDR1 SNHLY, CDR2 FYNNEI. The CDR3 spans 12 residues. The CDR3 here is CASRPAAYEQYF. The DNA for the CDR3 is TGTGCCAGCAGACCAGCCGCCTACGAGCAGTACTTC.

The rearrangement links TRBV27 to TRBJ2-7; 9 bases are a match to TRBD2. The CDR3 extends over 14 amino acids. V gave up 7 bases and J gave up 7 bases; unmatched junction bases: 11. Germline values: CDR1 MNHEY, CDR2 SMNVEV (reference sequence). This chain's CDR3 is CASKGLAGLGEQYF. For the CDR3, the DNA is TGTGCCAGCAAGGGCCTAGCGGGACTAGGTGAGCAGTACTTC.

Comment on this clone: The sample contains more than one DNA sequence encoding this CDR3. The CDR3: CASSPSSYEQYF. The CDR3 DNA follows: TGTGCCAGCTCCCCGAGCTCCTACGAGCAGTACTTC. V usage is TRBV18 and J usage is TRBJ2-7, with D unresolved. The CDR3 loop spans 12 amino acids. V shed 6 bases and J shed 0 bases, with 6 bases lying between them. Germline V gives CDR1 KGHSH, CDR2 LQKENI.

The gene calls are TRBV13 and TRBJ2-7, with a possible D match to TRBD1 (6 bases). The CDR3 is made up of 15 amino acids. The germline V gene has CDR1 PRHDT and CDR2 FYEKMQ (reference sequence). V was trimmed by 7 bases and J by 3 bases, leaving 19 bases between them. The CDR3 loop is CASTRGKLKNYEQYF. CDR3 in DNA: TGTGCCAGCACTAGGGGGAAACTCAAGAACTACGAGCAGTACTTC.

CDR3 nucleotide sequence: TGTGCCAGCAGCTTTGGGTGGAATCCGGGCAACACCATATATTTT. Its translation is CASSFGWNPGNTIYF. The rearrangement joins TRBV7-2 to TRBJ1-3; no reliable D call. V gave up 3 bases and J gave up 7 bases, with 16 bases separating them. Germline values: CDR1 SGHTA, CDR2 FQGNSA. The CDR3 has 15 residues.

V gene TRBV14 combines with J gene TRBJ2-3; D not resolved. Germline CDR1 SGHDN, CDR2 FVKESK. CDR3 length: 13 amino acids. V dropped 1 base and J dropped 9 bases, with 11 bases sitting between them. The CDR3: CASSQGLFTTQYF. The CDR3 DNA reads as TGTGCCAGCAGCCAAGGACTTTTTACAACGCAGTATTTT.

The chain is built from TRBV5-6 and TRBJ1-5; D remains ambiguous. Germline-derived CDR1 and CDR2 are SGHDT and YYEEEE. This CDR3 has 13 amino acids. V was trimmed by 4 bases and J by 2 bases, leaving 7 bases between them. CDR3 DNA: TGTGCCAGCAGCCAAGGACGCAATCAGCCCCAGCATTTT. Protein: CASSQGRNQPQHF.

CDR3 nucleotides: TGTGCCAGCAGCTTAGAAGAGTCTCGAGTGCAGTATTTT. Its protein product is CASSLEESRVQYF. The chain combines TRBV7-7 with TRBJ2-3, with unresolved D. V lost 1 base to trimming and J lost 11 bases, with 13 bases between them. Germline values: CDR1 SSHAT, CDR2 FNYEAQ (reference sequence). The CDR3 runs to 13 residues. The whole variable domain, filled in from reference TRBV7-7 and TRBJ2-3, reads GAGVSQSPRYKVTKRGQDVTLRCDPISSHATLYWYQQALGQGPEFLTYFNYEAQPDKSGLPSDRFSAERPEGSISTLTIQRTEQRDSAMYRCASSLEESRVQYFGPGTRLTVL.

This clone was recorded once. The rearrangement joins TRBV4-2 to TRBJ2-7; 12 bases map to TRBD2. V lost 1 base to trimming and J lost 4 bases; unmatched junction nucleotides: 5. CDR1 and CDR2 (germline): LGHNA, YNFKEQ. The CDR3 is 16 residues long. This CDR3 reads CASSQGLAGGPYEQYF. The CDR3 region has the DNA TGTGCCAGCAGCCAAGGGCTAGCGGGAGGGCCGTACGAGCAGTACTTC.